This T cell receptor (beta chain) comes out of a study of blood T cells in healthy people across ages. Together with a sample-barcoded 5' primer, a J-beta primer mix was included in a second PCR lasting about 6 to 12 cycles. TCRdb reprocessed the 5' RACE reads with MiXCR, giving one entry per CDR3 protein. The sample gives 2 million or so distinct CDR3 sequences, approximately 50% of which show up once; roughly 2.1% is in the top ten. This clonotype was detected a few times. Germline values: CDR1 MGHRA, CDR2 YSYEKL. V was pared by 4 bases and J by 7 bases, with 14 bases between. The CDR3 is made up of 14 amino acids.

The specimen was blood. This chain joins TRBV4-1 and TRBJ2-4; tentative D call: TRBD1 (6 bases). This TCR was recovered from a woman between 35 and 50 years old in good health. DNA of the CDR3: TGCGCCAGCAGCCGATACAGGGAGATGAACATTCAGTACTTC. The encoded protein is CASSRYREMNIQYF.